The rows below give T cell receptor beta chains drawn from one sample of a study of blood T cell repertoires in COVID-19. Assay used: immunoSEQ multiplex PCR; TCRdb lists only in-frame clones, some missing. The sample carries approximately 50,000 clones, around 85% recorded once. Source material: peripheral blood. The receptor set was obtained from a woman at least 80 years old with acute or convalescent COVID-19. CDR3s leave out the opening cysteine and the closing phenylalanine or tryptophan. Each record gives: V gene, J gene, CDR3 protein.

TRBV20-1	TRBJ2-5	SAGGEGPGTQY
TRBV7-2	TRBJ1-1	ASSLLGGGLNTEAF
TRBV9	TRBJ1-1	ASSGGRVGFAEAF
TRBV29-1	TRBJ2-2	SVAAGWTGELF
TRBV11-2	TRBJ2-6	ASSLTGTGNSGANVLT
TRBV6-5	TRBJ2-3	AIRQGSDTQY
TRBV9	TRBJ2-5	ASSTSGGQETQY
TRBV9	TRBJ1-1	ASSVDFRNTEAF
TRBV4-1	TRBJ2-5	ASSLGTSVNQETQY
TRBV7-2	TRBJ2-1	ASRTSGAYNEQF
TRBV7-8	TRBJ1-1	ASSLYRTENTEAF
TRBV27	TRBJ2-3	ASSSASGGITDTQY
TRBV20-1	TRBJ1-1	SAQVNPEAF
TRBV13	TRBJ1-4	ASSLGAATNEKLF
TRBV7-3	TRBJ2-1	ASSSGLAGGNEQF
TRBV5-1	TRBJ1-1	ASSSGQNTEAF
TRBV7-9	TRBJ2-7	ASSLGEGNREQY
TRBV7-3	TRBJ1-1	ASSPGQNTEAF
TRBV27	TRBJ1-1	ASSQQGSNTEAF
TRBV4-1	TRBJ1-4	ASSLDPGEKLF
TRBV19	TRBJ1-4	ASSLGQLNEKLF
TRBV9	TRBJ2-4	ASSVSGDRAAKNIQY
TRBV10-3	TRBJ2-5	AINDGGPGGETQY
TRBV4-1	TRBJ1-2	ASSQEGTGGLGYT
TRBV7-2	TRBJ1-1	ASSRSGTEAF
TRBV6-5	TRBJ2-2	ASSYSAGDTGELF
TRBV7-2	TRBJ2-3	ASSRWDSRTDTQY
TRBV7-9	TRBJ1-4	ASSFPPEGTGEKLF
TRBV11-2	TRBJ2-3	ASSAGAAGRTDTQY
TRBV11-2	TRBJ2-5	ASSYTSGGAYETQY
TRBV28	TRBJ2-2	ASSPTSANTGELF